The TCR beta chain described here comes from a study of blood T cell repertoires in COVID-19. This clone showed up just once. The CDR3 contains 14 residues. Germline lookup yields CDR1 GTSNPN and CDR2 SVGIG (reference sequence). The V end lost 2 bases, the J end lost 0 bases, and 7 bases lay between the germline ends. This table comes from immunoSEQ multiplex PCR, and its TCRdb copy is limited to in-frame clones, with some not included. The sample has a few hundred thousand clones; 80% to 90% are singletons. Sequencing was done on a sample of PBMCs or T cells enriched from blood (not recorded which). The chain links TRBV30 to TRBJ2-2; D possibly corresponds to TRBD1 (5 bases). This sequence was found in a woman in her fifties or sixties who had recovered from COVID-19. This CDR3 is CAWSTDTNTGELFF. The DNA of the CDR3 is TGTGCCTGGAGTACGGACACGAACACCGGGGAGCTGTTTTTT.